The 26 T cell receptor beta chains below all came from one sample that was sequenced in a study of T cell repertoires in cytomegalovirus infection. One entry per CDR3 protein results from TCRdb running MiXCR on the reads. Of tens of thousands of distinct CDR3 sequences listed, 15% to 20% are singletons. These receptors' antigens are unknown. The sample was CD8+ T cells from cultured PBMCs, taken from culture after CMV antigen stimulation. Every receptor here comes from a human donor in good health (CMV status not recorded). Some clones in this sample may be carry-over from other donors' samples.

The rearrangement uses TRBV20-1 and TRBJ1-2, with no clear D. Germline V lookup: CDR1 DFQATT, CDR2 SNEGSKA (reference sequence). The V and J ends lost 1 base and 4 bases respectively, with 10 bases between them. The CDR3 is 13 residues long. Here the CDR3 reads CSARGGESYGYTF. As DNA, the CDR3 is TGCAGTGCTAGAGGTGGAGAATCCTATGGCTACACCTTC.

The chain links TRBV5-4 to TRBJ2-2, with 7 bases fitting TRBD2. V was pared by 2 bases and J by 4 bases, with 8 bases of the junction left unmatched. Germline-derived CDR1 and CDR2 are SGHNT and YYREEE (reference sequence). The CDR3 covers 16 residues. CDR3 amino acids: CASSLSGVGVTGELFF. DNA for the CDR3: TGTGCCAGCAGCTTAAGCGGGGTTGGGGTCACCGGGGAGCTGTTTTTT. The full variable domain, with the rest looked up from reference TRBV5-4 and TRBJ2-2, is ETGVTQSPTHLIKTRGQQVTLRCSSQSGHNTVSWYQQALGQGPQFIFQYYREEENGRGNFPPRFSGLQFPNYSSELNVNALELDDSALYLCASSLSGVGVTGELFFGEGSRLTVL.

This rearrangement joins TRBV6-1 to TRBJ2-4, with 11 bases matching TRBD1. This CDR3 has 20 residues. Germline CDR1 and CDR2: MNHNS and SASEGT. V shed 5 bases and J 0 bases; nucleotides not matched to a gene: 15. The chain's CDR3 is CASSPVQPGQGVLAKNIQYF. CDR3 in DNA: TGTGCCAGCAGTCCAGTTCAACCGGGACAGGGGGTTTTAGCCAAAAACATTCAGTACTTC.

This clonotype has just one count. The CDR3 DNA is TGTGCCAGCAGTCGTTACAGGGGAGAGCAGTTCTTC. It codes for CASSRYRGEQFF. The gene calls are TRBV6-8 and TRBJ2-1, with 7 bases lining up with TRBD1. Germline V lookup: CDR1 MNHGY, CDR2 SAAAGT. The CDR3 extends over 12 amino acids. V was pared by 5 bases and J by 10 bases, with 5 bases of the junction left unmatched.

This clonotype came up a few times. The V call is TRBV7-6, the J call TRBJ1-6; possibly TRBD1 for D (6 bases). The CDR3 is made up of 15 amino acids. The V gene's germline CDR1 is SGHVS and CDR2 FNYEAQ. Trimming removed 2 bases from V and 2 bases from J, with 7 bases in between. CDR3 amino acids: CASSLQGPYNSPLHF. The CDR3 nucleotides are TGTGCCAGCAGCTTACAGGGGCCCTATAATTCACCCCTCCACTTT.

This clonotype was counted many times. V is TRBV4-3 and J is TRBJ2-1, with 11 nucleotides matching TRBD2. J lost 0 bases, V lost 0 bases, and 10 bases had no gene match. The V gene's germline CDR1 is LGHNA and CDR2 YSLEER. The CDR3 is made up of 20 amino acids. CDR3 residues: CASSQDRPASGGYSYNEQFF. CDR3 sequence (DNA): TGCGCCAGCAGCCAAGATCGTCCGGCTAGCGGGGGGTACTCCTACAATGAGCAGTTCTTC.

The chain employs TRBV7-8 and TRBJ2-3; D ambiguous. There are 14 residues in the CDR3. Germline CDR1 SGHVS, CDR2 FQNEAQ. The V end lost 0 bases, the J end lost 2 bases, and 6 bases lay between the germline ends. CDR3 region: CASSLAGFTDTQYF. CDR3 sequence (DNA): TGTGCCAGCAGCTTAGCCGGATTCACAGATACGCAGTATTTT.

The chain links TRBV7-2 to TRBJ1-2; D not certain. This CDR3 is built from 13 residues. The V gene's germline CDR1 is SGHTA and CDR2 FQGNSA. V was cut by 3 bases and J by 8 bases, with 13 bases left in between. CDR3 in amino acids: CASSLTTVGGYTF. The CDR3 bases are TGTGCCAGCAGCTTGACTACAGTCGGCGGCTACACCTTC.

The V gene is TRBV7-2, the J gene TRBJ1-1, with a weak D call TRBD1 (5 bases). The germline gives CDR1 SGHTA, CDR2 FQGNSA. CDR3 length equals 15 residues. V was pared by 5 bases and J by 0 bases, with 13 bases between. CDR3: CASSQGRGMNTEAFF. Written as DNA, the CDR3 is TGTGCCAGCAGCCAGGGACGGGGGATGAACACTGAAGCTTTCTTT.

This clonotype has just a few counts. The rearrangement joins TRBV9 to TRBJ1-2; D is ambiguous. CDR3 length: 14 residues. The germline V and J ends were trimmed by 0 bases and 5 bases, with 11 bases remaining between them. Germline lookup yields CDR1 SGDLS and CDR2 YYNGEE. The CDR3 loop reads CASSVALGTYGYTF. Here the CDR3 DNA reads TGTGCCAGCAGCGTAGCCCTCGGAACTTATGGCTACACCTTC.

For the CDR3, the DNA is TGTGCCAGCAGTCCGACTAGCGGGGGGGCCGTTGGCGGGGAGCTGTTTTTT. It is translated as CASSPTSGGAVGGELFF. The chain joins TRBV27 to TRBJ2-2, with 14 nucleotides matching TRBD2. CDR3 size: 17 residues. Germline trimming cut 5 bases from V and 7 bases from J; bases unmatched to any gene: 9. CDR1 and CDR2 (germline): MNHEY, SMNVEV (reference sequence).

This chain uses TRBV11-1 with TRBJ1-1; the D gene is possibly TRBD1 (5 bases). The CDR3 is made up of 17 amino acids. V shed 5 bases and J shed 0 bases, with 19 bases lying between them. CDR1 and CDR2 from the germline V gene are SGHAT and FQDESV (reference sequence). CDR3 loop: CASSLFRGGLMNTEAFF. DNA of the CDR3: TGTGCCAGCAGCCTCTTTAGGGGCGGACTAATGAACACTGAAGCTTTCTTT.

In its sample, this clonotype was seen a few times. J is TRBJ1-2 and V is TRBV12-3 or TRBV12-4; D is perhaps TRBD1 (6 bases). The length of the CDR3 is 12 residues. Trimming shortened V by 2 bases and J by 8 bases, and 9 bases separated the two germline ends. CDR3 sequence reads: CASSLYREGYTF. In nucleotides, the CDR3 is TGTGCCAGCAGTTTATACAGGGAAGGCTACACCTTC.

In its sample, this clonotype was seen a few times. V gene TRBV6-5 combines with J gene TRBJ1-1; unclear D gene. Germline CDR1 is MNHEY and CDR2 is SVGAGI. There are 14 residues in the CDR3. V was shortened by 5 bases and J by 2 bases, with 12 bases between the two germline ends. CDR3 sequence (DNA): TGTGCCAGCAGTGGAAAGGGTAGTAACACTGAAGCTTTCTTT. This encodes CASSGKGSNTEAFF.

This clonotype was counted a few times. This chain joins TRBV29-1 and TRBJ2-5, with 8 bases aligning to TRBD1. The V gene end was trimmed by 4 bases and the J gene end by 7 bases; junction bases not matched to a gene: 8. Looked up from germline, CDR1 is SQVTM and CDR2 is ANQGSEA. The length of the CDR3 is 13 residues. In DNA form, the CDR3 reads TGCAGCGTTGGATCCGGAACAGGGGGGACCCAGTACTTC. As protein: CSVGSGTGGTQYF.

This clonotype was seen more than once but under ten times. This sequence joins TRBV7-3 and TRBJ2-3; perhaps TRBD2 as D (6 bases). Between the trimmed V and J ends, which lost 4 bases and 6 bases, there was a span of 20 bases. The germline gives CDR1 SGHTA, CDR2 FQGTGA. This CDR3 comprises 16 residues. CDR3 in amino acids: CASSSPGGPGGDTQYF. The CDR3 region has the DNA TGTGCCAGCAGCTCCCCGGGCGGGCCCGGAGGGGATACGCAGTATTTT.

This clonotype was picked up a small number of times. V gene TRBV12-3 or TRBV12-4 combines with J gene TRBJ2-6, with unresolved D. The CDR3 spans 15 residues. Trimming shortened V by 7 bases and J by 1 base, and 11 bases separated the two germline ends. CDR3 loop: CASTPLGSGANVLTF. CDR3 bases: TGTGCCAGCACCCCCTTGGGGTCTGGGGCCAACGTCCTGACTTTC.

The chain combines TRBV15 with TRBJ2-1, with D maybe TRBD2 (5 bases). Per the germline V gene, CDR1 is LNHNV and CDR2 is YYDKDF (reference sequence). V dropped 4 bases and J dropped 6 bases, with 10 bases sitting between them. The CDR3 contains 13 residues. CDR3 DNA: TGTGCCACCAGCATGGCCCGGGGCAATGAGCAGTTCTTC. Encoded protein: CATSMARGNEQFF.

This clonotype has just a few counts. The chain joins TRBV12-3 or TRBV12-4 to TRBJ1-2; 8 bases line up with TRBD1. The CDR3 is made up of 13 amino acids. With 4 bases clipped from V and 8 bases from J, the junction kept 6 bases outside the gene matches. CDR3 coding DNA: TGTGCCAGCAGTTCAGGGGGCGCGGGCGGCTACACCTTC. It translates to CASSSGGAGGYTF.

The rearrangement uses TRBV7-8 and TRBJ1-1, with D hard to call. Deletions cut 3 bases from V and 0 bases from J, with 8 bases between. The CDR3 has 14 amino acids. Per the germline V gene, CDR1 is SGHVS and CDR2 is FQNEAQ. CDR3 amino acids: CASSLVGLNTEAFF. CDR3 sequence (DNA): TGTGCCAGCAGCTTGGTGGGGTTGAACACTGAAGCTTTCTTT.

In its sample, this clonotype was seen a few times. This sequence joins TRBV6-1 and TRBJ2-1; D is unclear. CDR3 length: 13 residues. V was clipped by 1 base and J by 8 bases, with 9 bases between them. CDR1 is MNHNS, CDR2 SASEGT, per germline. CDR3 in DNA: TGTGCCAGCAGTGAAGAGTCTCCCGATGAGCAGTTCTTC. Translation gives CASSEESPDEQFF.

The gene calls are TRBV7-9 and TRBJ2-7; 13 bases line up with TRBD2. Trimming removed 5 bases from V and 4 bases from J; junction bases left unmatched: 8. This CDR3 comprises 16 residues. Germline CDR1 reads SEHNR; CDR2 reads FQNEAQ (reference sequence). In DNA form, the CDR3 reads TGTGCCAGCAGCCGAGCCGGGACTAGCGGGACATACGAGCAGTACTTC. Protein sequence: CASSRAGTSGTYEQYF.

This chain joins TRBV12-3 or TRBV12-4 and TRBJ1-2; 7 bases agree with TRBD1. After removal of 5 bases from V and 4 bases from J, the junction contained 1 base not matched to a gene. This CDR3 is 12 amino acids long. The CDR3 reads CASSRDSYGYTF. The DNA for the CDR3 is TGTGCCAGCAGTAGGGACAGCTATGGCTACACCTTC.

This clonotype showed up just a few times. V gene TRBV4-3 combines with J gene TRBJ1-1; D call uncertain. Germline-derived CDR1 and CDR2 are LGHNA and YSLEER. V was trimmed by 0 bases and J by 0 bases, leaving 17 bases between them. This CDR3 spans 18 amino acids. The CDR3 nucleotides are TGCGCCAGCAGCCAAGATATCGGGAGCTCCTCTATGAACACTGAAGCTTTCTTT. Translated, it gives CASSQDIGSSSMNTEAFF.

This clonotype was seen many times. The chain carries TRBV7-8 and TRBJ2-2, with D hard to call. The length of the CDR3 is 16 residues. V shed 4 bases and J shed 0 bases, with 12 bases lying between them. CDR1 SGHVS and CDR2 FQNEAQ come from the germline V gene. CDR3 DNA sequence: TGTGCCAGCAGCTCGAGCCTTCACGCGAACACCGGGGAGCTGTTTTTT. The encoded protein is CASSSSLHANTGELFF.

This clonotype has a handful of counts. The rearrangement uses TRBV7-2 and TRBJ2-7; tentative D call: TRBD1 (5 bases). Trimming pared 0 bases from V and 0 bases from J, leaving 9 bases between. Germline V gene lookup returns CDR1 SGHTA and CDR2 FQGNSA. This CDR3 is 15 amino acids long. This chain's CDR3 is CASSLAGADSYEQYF. In DNA form, the CDR3 reads TGTGCCAGCAGCTTAGCAGGGGCTGACTCCTACGAGCAGTACTTC.